The sequence of this T cell receptor (beta chain) was determined in a study of cytomegalovirus exposure and HLA in healthy donors listed by TCRdb under 2017. Notes on the research overall: In an earlier analysis of approximately 500 of the donors, 276 Gb of sequence data and 95 million to 130 million unique TCR beta sequences from roughly 190 million T cells were reported. A later genetic analysis used genome-wide SNP genotypes for about 65% of the roughly 700 donors, treating that subset as a discovery cohort. The study profiled the T cell repertoires of 500 to 800 subjects by immunosequencing and related them to cytomegalovirus serostatus. To predict cytomegalovirus infection status, the study combined high-throughput TCR immunosequencing, statistical association of individual TCRs with disease status, and machine learning. An earlier analysis of approximately 580 of the donors used high-throughput TCR beta sequencing to judge whether each TCR beta V gene segment behaved as functional or pseudogenic. Class I and class II HLA loci were covered by the typing at four-digit resolution. Among the 398 genotyped donors, about 83% belonged to the genetic ancestry cluster associated with self-reported Caucasian donors. The study was designed to test whether signatures of past pathogen exposure could be identified by cataloging public T cell receptors. Four or five DR-DQ haplotypes were handled as single units for association and clustering because linkage in the cohort was strong. In addition to the first cohort of 500 to 850 subjects, a separate validation cohort of approximately 130 different subjects was used. Across under 500 genotyped donors of the cohort, an average of approximately 240,000 unique TCR beta nucleotide sequences per donor were sequenced, and about a sixth of those sequences were non-productive. The later analysis used no new phenotypic data to find candidate immune exposures, relying instead on TCR beta sequences and their occurrence across donors. Typing coverage varied by locus: about 620-630 donors for A, B, C, DRB1 and DQB1; 522 for DQA1; approximately 570 for DPA1; 450 to 480 for DPB1. Every repertoire in the discovery cohort had been generated on one and the same sequencing platform. A later analysis re-examined previously published TCR beta repertoires from roughly 720 donors and added high-resolution HLA genotyping to investigate patterns of TCR occurrence. About 300 gigabases of sequencing data and around 87 million unique TCR sequences were included in an early release covering around 650 HLA-typed donors. Donor age, sex, ethnicity and CMV serostatus were compiled together with the repertoire data.

Library method: the immunoSEQ multiplex PCR assay. For the multiplex PCR, a mixture combining 60 forward primers for TCR Vbeta segments and 13 reverse primers for TCR Jbeta segments was used. The CDR3 region of rearranged TCR beta genes was amplified from genomic DNA by a multiplex PCR assay. The amplified TCR beta libraries were sequenced on the Illumina HiSeq System as 87-base-pair reads. The authors' analysis ran thus. A later analysis counted approximately 84 million unique TCR beta chains across the 500 to 850 repertoires, and 9.5 million to 11 million of these chains were shared by at least two donors. A nearest-neighbor algorithm error-corrected the raw reads and collapsed the reads into unique sequences, merging closely related sequences to remove PCR and sequencing errors. V, D and J gene segments were assigned by aligning CDR3 sequences to IMGT reference sequences. For a sequence to be retained, a match of at least six nucleotides to both a V gene segment and a J gene segment was required. Rearrangements were called productive when the CDR3 lacked stop codons and stayed in frame with V and J; all others were non-productive. CDR3 was defined according to IMGT convention as the region running from the second conserved V-encoded cysteine to the conserved J-encoded phenylalanine. The earlier analysis of 550 to 650 of the donors excluded any sequence lacking an unambiguous match to a single V gene segment. An earlier analysis of a few hundred of the donors classified V segments as functional when productive rearrangements were above 56.7% and as segregating when the standard deviation between donors was above 5%. A statistical classification framework was built to diagnose cytomegalovirus status from the catalog of TCR beta chain sequences. V and J gene assignment, in a later analysis, came from comparing TCR nucleotide sequences with IMGT/GENE-DB human TR gene sequences. Using the TCRdist pipeline, a later analysis assigned CDR3 sequences along with most-parsimonious VDJ recombination scenarios. In a later analysis, each TCR beta chain was defined by its CDR3 amino acid sequence together with its V-gene family, and reads without a unique V-gene family were excluded. As a way to deal with suspected cross-contamination and a sequencing artifact, a later analysis dropped 500 to 700 nucleotide sequences that were highly shared and had low generation probability. In a later analysis, a clonal expansion index was calculated for each public chain from normalized within-repertoire ranks of inferred template counts. In a later analysis, generation probabilities were computed with a VDJ recombination model fitted to out-of-frame rearrangements, and the resulting probabilities were checked against IGoR. In a later analysis, TCR-TCR, TCR-HLA and TCR-CMV co-occurrence was scored with hypergeometric tests, and a repertoire-size bias correction was applied to TCR pairs. False discovery rates were estimated in a later analysis by permuting HLA or CMV assignments 20 times. In a later analysis, co-occurring TCRs were grouped with DBSCAN, and TCRdist sequence similarity was added when clustering was performed within HLA-allele-positive subsets. Co-occurrence clustering excluded repertoires with fewer than 30,000 or more than 120,000 public chains, plus five with anomalous nucleotide sharing. In TCRdb, the immuneACCESS table is reduced to in-frame sequences with V and J assigned. These tables do not hold every clone; where another copy was compared, an unresolved V gene accounts for under half, and the others remain unexplained. The DNA gave D and trimming, while V, J and clone size come from that table. The table for this sample lists 150,000 to 200,000 clones; roughly 78% of them were counted only once. The ten largest clones add up to about 0.64% of the sample.

Of note for this clone: It lacks a known antigen. Per-nucleotide qualities are absent, and no much larger clonotype sits a single base away.

The cohort consisted of more than 650 healthy bone marrow donors. All cohort members were sampled while nominally healthy, although unrecorded immune exposures were likely present. The donor tested CMV seronegative, placing the donor among the 352 seronegative members of the cohort. Each donor provided a peripheral blood sample, and peripheral blood mononuclear cells were used for TCR beta sequencing. The Qiagen DNeasy Blood Extraction Kit was used to extract genomic DNA from the blood cell samples. Results and caveats for the whole study, not just this receptor: In an earlier analysis of some 500 of the donors, most TCR beta V segments were observed in productive rearrangements about 90% or about 30% of the time, broadly matching IMGT annotations. Specific HLA alleles were associated with more than 15,000 TCR beta sequences at a false discovery rate of 0.05 in a later analysis. A cluster of highly shared sequence variants was judged likely to represent a technical artifact of the sequencing pipeline. A further reported finding was that TCR beta sequences accurately predicted the HLA-A and HLA-B alleles for most subjects in the first cohort. Over 15 rarely observed V segments, including chromosome 9 orphons, were excluded from the earlier analysis of approximately 500 of the donors because counts were too low. Strong co-occurrence of HLA alleles, especially DR and DQ, made assigning TCR associations to individual alleles difficult. A later analysis found that TCR association rates varied across HLA loci, with DRB1 alleles showing the most associated TCRs and HLA-C alleles the fewest. A few of the identified cytomegalovirus-associated TCR beta chains were confirmed in vitro to be specific for cytomegalovirus antigens. Several of the top co-occurrence clusters appeared to be linked to parvovirus B19, influenza, CMV and Epstein-Barr virus, according to a later analysis. V-gene and J-gene trimming of TCR beta chains was associated with a missense DCLRE1C variant in a later genetic analysis, and the association was replicated in an independent cohort. In a later analysis, HLA-associated TCR beta chains were found to be more clonally expanded and to have lower generation probabilities than equally common non-associated chains. Most CMV-associated TCR beta chains appeared to be HLA-restricted in a later analysis, and the HLA associations seemed to be driven largely by CMV exposure. Roughly uniform sequencing depth across donors was assumed in presence/absence analyses, although this assumption may not hold. This cohort had only TCR beta chains sequenced, and the lack of alpha or paired-chain data limited which features could be detected. In both the original and validation cohorts, the classifier was reported to diagnose cytomegalovirus status with high specificity and sensitivity. Because HLA typing was unavailable for some donors at each locus, only the typed subset was used in association tests. According to the authors, the approach could potentially be generalized to other disease states and immunological phenotypes. The study listed 150 to 200 TCR beta chains as associated with cytomegalovirus. According to a later genetic analysis, donors in an Asian-associated ancestry cluster had fewer N-insertions in productive TCRs than the approximately 630-donor mean. Correlated functional status among segregating V segments might be attributable to linkage disequilibrium, but an unknown experimental factor could not be ruled out. Most TCR sequences were seen in very few donors, while some public TCRs were found in many individuals. CMV serostatus was the only immune exposure information available for the cohort.

Material: PBMCs. This receptor was identified in a boy between 10 and 17 years old in good health and CMV-seronegative.

The encoded CDR3 is CAISGTQQEGEQFF. DNA sequence: TGTGCCATCAGTGGGACACAGCAGGAAGGTGAGCAGTTCTTC. Here the chain combines TRBV10-3 and TRBJ2-1; the D gene is possibly TRBD1, with 5 bases matching. The CDR3 sequence holds 14 residues, the cysteine and phenylalanine included. Only the CDR3 DNA is retained, 42 bases long and in frame from the first base. V gives up 4 bases and J gives up 9 bases, and the segment between their germline ends measures 16 bases. CDR1 and CDR2, per the germline V gene, are ENHRY and SYGVKD.